What follows are 13 T cell receptor beta chains derived from one specimen sequenced in a study of T cells in narcolepsy. The assay was immunoSEQ multiplex PCR, and TCRdb's table has in-frame clones only and misses some. The table records over 15,000 clones, 85% to 90% of them present only once. Sequenced input: memory (CD45RA-) CD4+ T cells from blood. The receptors come from a human donor in good health.

The gene calls are TRBV27 and TRBJ2-1; 9 bases align to TRBD2. The junction had 12 bases not matched to a gene; V was cut back by 5 bases and J by 10 bases. CDR1 and CDR2 from the germline V gene are MNHEY and SMNVEV (reference sequence). This CDR3 contains 15 residues. The CDR3 here is CASSPLNLAGSEQFF. The CDR3 DNA reads as TGTGCCAGCAGTCCACTCAACCTAGCGGGAAGCGAGCAGTTCTTC.

The chain combines TRBV6-1 with TRBJ2-2; D ambiguous. The V end was cut by 5 bases, the J end by 0 bases, with 4 bases between. CDR3 length: 13 amino acids. Germline CDR1 and CDR2: MNHNS and SASEGT. In DNA form, the CDR3 reads TGTGCCAGCAGTCCAGCGAACACCGGGGAGCTGTTTTTT. Translation: CASSPANTGELFF.

The chain carries TRBV18 and TRBJ1-1; D may be TRBD1 (5 bases). The CDR3 sequence is 14 residues long. Germline V gene data show CDR1 as KGHSH and CDR2 as LQKENI. The ends were cut back, 3 bases at V and 1 base at J, with 9 bases in the middle. The CDR3 region is CASSPLGGNTEAFF. The DNA of the CDR3 is TGTGCCAGCTCACCTTTGGGGGGGAACACTGAAGCTTTCTTT.

The CDR3 DNA reads TGTGCCATCACTAGCGGGCCCTACAATGAGCAGTTCTTC. Amino acids: CAITSGPYNEQFF. The V and J genes are TRBV10-3 and TRBJ2-1, with 8 nucleotides matching TRBD2. Per germline, CDR1 ENHRY and CDR2 SYGVKD. The CDR3 contains 13 residues. The junction had 1 base not matched to a gene; V was cut back by 7 bases and J by 2 bases.

The table lists this clone with a count of one. The chain has TRBV5-4 and TRBJ1-2; possible D gene TRBD1, 5 bases. The V gene lost 5 bases and the J gene lost 8 bases, with 16 bases spanning the gap. The CDR3 is made up of 13 amino acids. CDR1 is SGHNT and CDR2 is YYREEE in the germline V gene (reference sequence). The CDR3 spells CASSLLWGEGYTF. The CDR3 DNA sequence: TGTGCCAGCAGTCTGTTGTGGGGCGAAGGCTACACCTTC. The full variable domain, its missing parts supplied by reference TRBV5-4 and TRBJ1-2, is ETGVTQSPTHLIKTRGQQVTLRCSSQSGHNTVSWYQQALGQGPQFIFQYYREEENGRGNFPPRFSGLQFPNYSSELNVNALELDDSALYLCASSLLWGEGYTFGSGTRLTVV.

Written as DNA, the CDR3 is TGTGCCAGCAGCTTAGCTCTTTGGGGGACTAGCGTGAAAGAGCAGTTCTTC. It yields the protein CASSLALWGTSVKEQFF. This rearrangement joins TRBV11-2 to TRBJ2-1; 10 bases are shared with TRBD2. Germline CDR1 SGHAT, CDR2 FQNNGV. V shed 1 base, J shed 10 bases, and the junction held 13 bases outside the gene matches. The CDR3 is made up of 17 amino acids.

V is TRBV19 and J is TRBJ1-5, with 7 bases fitting TRBD1. The CDR3 has 17 amino acids. The V segment lost 8 bases and the J segment 1 base; nucleotides outside the gene matches: 14. Germline V CDR1 and CDR2: LNHDA, SQIVND (reference sequence). CDR3 sequence reads: CASGHPGQALSNQPQHF. DNA of the CDR3: TGTGCCAGTGGCCACCCCGGACAGGCTTTGAGCAATCAGCCCCAGCATTTT.

This clone came up a few times. This rearrangement joins TRBV2 to TRBJ1-1; no definite D call. The V gene's germline CDR1 is SNHLY and CDR2 FYNNEI. The CDR3 is 12 residues long. Trimming removed 5 bases from V and 5 bases from J, with 9 bases in between. CDR3 sequence reads: CASSRTSTEAFF. CDR3 nucleotide sequence: TGTGCCAGCAGTCGGACTAGTACTGAAGCTTTCTTT.

This clone appeared a single time. The rearrangement uses TRBV25-1 and TRBJ2-5; perhaps TRBD2 as D (7 bases). Germline-derived CDR1 and CDR2 are MGHDK and SYGVNS. There are 15 residues in the CDR3. V lost 6 bases and J 0 bases, leaving 14 bases between the germline ends. CDR3 residues: CASRRGEGHQETQYF. CDR3 DNA sequence: TGTGCCAGCAGGAGGGGGGAGGGGCACCAAGAGACCCAGTACTTC.

This clone was seen once. The chain employs TRBV6-5 and TRBJ2-1; TRBD2 aligns across 7 bases. This CDR3 has 14 residues. Germline-derived CDR1 and CDR2 are MNHEY and SVGAGI. After removal of 6 bases from V and 4 bases from J, the junction contained 6 bases not matched to a gene. CDR3 sequence (DNA): TGTGCCAGCAGAAAAAGCGGGGTGTACAATGAGCAGTTCTTC. Its translation is CASRKSGVYNEQFF.

This rearrangement joins TRBV7-2 to TRBJ1-2; D is perhaps TRBD1 (6 bases). Trimming stripped 4 bases from V and 4 bases from J, with 16 bases between. This CDR3 region has 15 residues. Germline assignment: CDR1 SGHTA and CDR2 FQGNSA. The CDR3 region is CASSWVLRTAYGYTF. CDR3 DNA: TGTGCCAGCAGCTGGGTTTTGAGGACAGCCTATGGCTACACCTTC.

V and J are TRBV30 and TRBJ2-2; TRBD2 matches 8 bases. The CDR3 loop spans 16 amino acids. CDR1 and CDR2 from the germline V gene are GTSNPN and SVGIG (reference sequence). The V gene end was trimmed by 1 base and the J gene end by 4 bases; junction bases not matched to a gene: 8. The CDR3 loop is CAWSARLAGPTGELFF. CDR3 sequence (DNA): TGTGCCTGGAGTGCCCGCCTAGCGGGCCCCACCGGGGAGCTGTTTTTT.

The chain links TRBV18 to TRBJ2-2; D gene unclear. The CDR3 has 16 amino acids. Germline V gene data show CDR1 as KGHSH and CDR2 as LQKENI. V lost 2 bases to trimming and J lost 1 base, with 11 bases between them. The CDR3 reads CASSPATSQNTGELFF. The CDR3 nucleotides are TGTGCCAGCTCACCAGCGACATCTCAGAACACCGGGGAGCTGTTTTTT.